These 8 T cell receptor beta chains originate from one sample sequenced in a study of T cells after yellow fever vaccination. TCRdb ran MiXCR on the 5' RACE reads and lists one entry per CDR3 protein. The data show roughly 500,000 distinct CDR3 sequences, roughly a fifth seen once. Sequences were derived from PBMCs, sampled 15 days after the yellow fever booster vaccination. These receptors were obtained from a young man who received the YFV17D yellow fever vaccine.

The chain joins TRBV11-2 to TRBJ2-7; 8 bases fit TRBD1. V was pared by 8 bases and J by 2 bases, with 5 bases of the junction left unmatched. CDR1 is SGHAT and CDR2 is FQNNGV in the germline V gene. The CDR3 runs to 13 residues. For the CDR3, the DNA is TGTGCCAGCCGGGGGACAGGTCCCTACGAGCAGTACTTC. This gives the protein CASRGTGPYEQYF. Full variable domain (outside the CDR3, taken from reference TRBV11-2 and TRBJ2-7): EAGVAQSPRYKIIEKRQSVAFWCNPISGHATLYWYQQILGQGPKLLIQFQNNGVVDDSQLPKDRFSAERLKGVDSTLKIQPAKLEDSAVYLCASRGTGPYEQYFGPGTRLTVT.

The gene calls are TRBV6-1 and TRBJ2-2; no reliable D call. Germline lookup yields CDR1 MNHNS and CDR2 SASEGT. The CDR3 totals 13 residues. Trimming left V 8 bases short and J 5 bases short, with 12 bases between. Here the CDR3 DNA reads TGTGCCAGCGCACTCACCTTAACCGGGGAGCTGTTTTTT. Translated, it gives CASALTLTGELFF.

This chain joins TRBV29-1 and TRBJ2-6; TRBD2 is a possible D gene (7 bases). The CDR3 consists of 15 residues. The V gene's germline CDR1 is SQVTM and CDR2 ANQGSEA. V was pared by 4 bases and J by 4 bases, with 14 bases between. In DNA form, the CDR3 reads TGCAGCGTTGTTGGGGGGGCAAACGGGGCCAACGTCCTGACTTTC. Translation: CSVVGGANGANVLTF.

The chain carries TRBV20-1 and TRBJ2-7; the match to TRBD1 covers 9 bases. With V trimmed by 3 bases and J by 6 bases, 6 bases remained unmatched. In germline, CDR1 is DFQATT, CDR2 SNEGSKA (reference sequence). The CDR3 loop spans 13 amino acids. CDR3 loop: CSARAGTGFEQYF. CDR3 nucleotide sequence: TGCAGTGCTAGGGCAGGGACAGGGTTCGAGCAGTACTTC.

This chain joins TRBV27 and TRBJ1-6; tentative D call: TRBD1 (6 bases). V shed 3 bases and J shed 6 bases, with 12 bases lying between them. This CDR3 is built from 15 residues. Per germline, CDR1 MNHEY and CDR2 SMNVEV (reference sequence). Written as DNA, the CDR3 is TGTGCCAGCAGTTTTACAGGGAGGGCTAATTCACCCCTCCACTTT. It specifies CASSFTGRANSPLHF.

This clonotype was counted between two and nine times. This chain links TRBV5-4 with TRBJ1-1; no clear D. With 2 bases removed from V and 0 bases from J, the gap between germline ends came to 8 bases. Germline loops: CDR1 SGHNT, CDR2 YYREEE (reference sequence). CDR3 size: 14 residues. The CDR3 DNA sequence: TGTGCCAGCAGCTTAGGGTACTTGAACACTGAAGCTTTCTTT. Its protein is CASSLGYLNTEAFF.

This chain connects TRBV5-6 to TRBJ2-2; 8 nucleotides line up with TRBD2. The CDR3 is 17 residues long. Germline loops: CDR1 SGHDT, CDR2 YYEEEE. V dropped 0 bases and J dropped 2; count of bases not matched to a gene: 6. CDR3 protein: CASSLATSGTNTGELFF. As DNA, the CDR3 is TGTGCCAGCAGCTTGGCCACTAGCGGTACCAACACCGGGGAGCTGTTTTTT.

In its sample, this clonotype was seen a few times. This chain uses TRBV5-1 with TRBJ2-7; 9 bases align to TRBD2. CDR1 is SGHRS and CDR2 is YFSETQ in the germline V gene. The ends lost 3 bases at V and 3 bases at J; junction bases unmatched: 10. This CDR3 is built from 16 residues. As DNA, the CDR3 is TGCGCCAGCAGCTCGGCCGCTAGCGGGGATGACTACGAGCAGTACTTC. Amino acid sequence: CASSSAASGDDYEQYF.